The 10 T cell receptor beta chains presented below share a single source sample, sequenced in a study of cytomegalovirus exposure and HLA in healthy donors. PCR involved 60 Vbeta and 13 Jbeta primers. Libraries were prepared by immunoSEQ multiplex PCR; TCRdb keeps only in-frame clonotypes and omits some of them. The sample has 100,000 to 150,000 clones; about 80% are singletons. Sequenced input: PBMCs. These receptors were taken from a young man in good health and CMV-seropositive.

The chain couples TRBV27 to TRBJ2-1; D not resolved. Trimming took 0 bases from V and 12 from J, leaving 15 bases between them. There are 14 residues in the CDR3. Germline CDR1 is MNHEY and CDR2 is SMNVEV (reference sequence). CDR3 sequence: CASSLSLDSSRQFF. The CDR3 bases are TGTGCCAGCAGTTTATCCCTCGACTCCTCTCGGCAGTTCTTC.

Comments on this clone: Other DNA sequences in this specimen translate into the identical CDR3. This chain connects TRBV19 to TRBJ2-7; D possibly corresponds to TRBD2 (7 bases). V was pared by 5 bases and J by 4 bases, with 15 bases between. In germline, CDR1 is LNHDA, CDR2 SQIVND (reference sequence). CDR3 length: 14 amino acids. CDR3 in DNA: TGTGCCAGTAGTCCCGCGGGGGCTCGGTACGAGCAGTACTTC. This encodes CASSPAGARYEQYF.

This chain connects TRBV6-1 to TRBJ1-2; D gene uncertain. V lost 3 bases and J lost 4, with 15 bases in between. There are 15 residues in the CDR3. Looked up from germline, CDR1 is MNHNS and CDR2 is SASEGT. The CDR3 spells CASSDLAFGSYGYTF. The CDR3 nucleotides read TGTGCCAGCAGTGATTTGGCGTTTGGGAGCTATGGCTACACCTTC.

Concerning this clone: One end of the junction is discordant with germline, which a read error may explain. The chain combines TRBV7-9 with TRBJ1-1; the match to TRBD1 covers 8 bases. Looked up from germline, CDR1 is SEHNR and CDR2 is FQNEAQ (reference sequence). CDR3 length: 16 residues. The CDR3: CSSSLSPGQVNTEAFF. The DNA of the CDR3 is TGTTCCAGCAGTTTGTCTCCGGGACAGGTGAACACTGAAGCTTTCTTT.

The sample holds one count of this clone. The gene calls are TRBV19 and TRBJ1-2; no definite D call. V was clipped by 10 bases and J by 0 bases, with 9 bases between them. The CDR3 has 12 amino acids. Germline V gene sequence: CDR1 LNHDA, CDR2 SQIVND (reference sequence). Written as DNA, the CDR3 is TGTGCCACCGGGGATACTAACTATGGCTACACCTTC. Translation: CATGDTNYGYTF.

This chain connects TRBV29-1 to TRBJ2-3; D might be TRBD2 (5 bases). V was clipped by 2 bases and J by 3 bases, with 6 bases between them. Germline V gene sequence: CDR1 SQVTM, CDR2 ANQGSEA. This CDR3 spans 12 amino acids. This CDR3 is CSVEIATDTQYF. Here the CDR3 DNA reads TGCAGCGTTGAAATAGCGACAGATACGCAGTATTTT.

This rearrangement joins TRBV2 to TRBJ2-2, with D tentatively TRBD1 (6 bases). This CDR3 region has 14 residues. V dropped 8 bases and J dropped 1 base, with 11 bases sitting between them. Per germline, CDR1 SNHLY and CDR2 FYNNEI. For the CDR3, the DNA is TGTGCCAGCGCGGCAGGGGAGAACACCGGGGAGCTGTTTTTT. Translation: CASAAGENTGELFF.

The chain recombines TRBV18 with TRBJ2-2; D possibly corresponds to TRBD1 (5 bases). Germline-derived CDR1 and CDR2 are KGHSH and LQKENI. The CDR3 contains 13 residues. V lost 2 bases and J lost 8, with 9 bases in between. The DNA for the CDR3 is TGTGCCAGCTCACCAGCAGGGAAGGGGGAGCTGTTTTTT. Protein: CASSPAGKGELFF.

This clone was seen only a few times. The chain recombines TRBV29-1 with TRBJ1-6; D gene unclear. The CDR3 has 14 amino acids. V dropped 6 bases and J dropped 15 bases, with 24 bases sitting between them. Germline-derived CDR1 and CDR2 are SQVTM and ANQGSEA. The CDR3 region has the DNA TGCAGCGTCCCTCATCCCCCCACCCTTGCGGTCCTCCACTTT. Residues: CSVPHPPTLAVLHF.

The chain couples TRBV30 to TRBJ1-5; 7 nucleotides match TRBD1. CDR3 length: 12 residues. V shed 5 bases, J shed 4 bases, and the junction held 2 bases outside the gene matches. Germline CDR1 is GTSNPN and CDR2 is SVGIG (reference sequence). DNA of the CDR3: TGTGCCTGGGGGACAGCGAATCAGCCCCAGCATTTT. Translated: CAWGTANQPQHF.